A selection of T cell receptor beta chains follows, all from one sample in a study of blood T cell repertoires in COVID-19. This table comes from immunoSEQ multiplex PCR, and its TCRdb copy is limited to in-frame clones, with some not included. This sample carries 280,000 or so clones, 90% of them seen once, and the ten largest clones take about 1.7%. Material: PBMCs or T cells enriched from blood (not recorded which). The origin of the receptors is a young woman with acute COVID-19. Each CDR3 is given without its conserved first and last residue. Fields, in order: V gene, CDR3 protein.

>TRBV7-2
ASSLDGGLAGGLLYEQY
>TRBV4-1
ASSQHGTGNEKLF
>TRBV2
ASRGRNSGREGDTQY
>TRBV7-9
ASSSYEHQPQH
>TRBV6-1
ASSEYLGGTVTNQPQH
>TRBV19
ASSIKRAGALEQY
>TRBV30
AWSVSGSTDTQY
>TRBV28
ASRSPGTSYEQY
>TRBV27
ASSLLFGSSGRNEQF
>TRBV7-9
ASSDQTGNYGYT
>TRBV28
ASSLAGGPKTQY
>TRBV11-3
ASSLSTARYNEQF
>TRBV12-3/TRBV12-4
ASRAVAGSEQF
>TRBV6-5
ASESRQMNTEAF
>TRBV4-1
ASSQVVRTTNEKLF
>TRBV20-1
SASFWRQRNEQF
>TRBV6-2/TRBV6-3
ASSYLRDSSNQPQH
>TRBV27
ASTVGQGMNEQF
>TRBV6-5
ASSYSGQVTDTQY
>TRBV25-1
ASSDFSASSYEQY
>TRBV18
ASSPGQGGMNTEAF
>TRBV9
ASSPSAGYSYEQY
>TRBV6-5
ASRKGLEQY
>TRBV7-6
ASSSTTGGDEQF
>TRBV6-5
ASSYDSGNTIY
>TRBV28
ASSLYRTPTGELF
>TRBV7-8
ASSITPPSGSPGELF
>TRBV6-2/TRBV6-3
ASSYLWDRAKKNEQF
>TRBV24-1
ATSDGGRRGAGETQY
>TRBV7-2
ASSSPGLNEQY
>TRBV7-9
ASSLTTGGVDGYT
>TRBV27
ASSETANYGYT
>TRBV6-6
ASSYSLTSDVGELF
>TRBV2
ASNEMGDRINEQF
>TRBV7-9
ASSSLKGGATEAF
>TRBV7-9
ASSMAGIGEQY
>TRBV9
ASSAGLPYSNQPQH
>TRBV11-2
ASSLTTGGKAF
>TRBV5-1
ASSFDWQGPYEQY
>TRBV24-1
ATRGPGGLGEQY
>TRBV3-1/TRBV3-2
ASSPLGGGPQH
>TRBV2
ASSQTENPEY
>TRBV5-1
ASSLGVDGELF
>TRBV28
ASRGQPGAQLNYGYT
>TRBV10-3
AISEKAAAGGGTDTQY
>TRBV4-1
ASSQGAGGPHEQF
>TRBV20-1
SAVAGGEQY
>TRBV4-2
ASSQDGLGISYNEQF
>TRBV5-1
ASSPGTSGRYDTQY
>TRBV7-9
ASSLGGQHQETQY
>TRBV30
AWSYRGSPLH
>TRBV3-1/TRBV3-2
ASSPDRVVGEQY
>TRBV3-1/TRBV3-2
ASSQGAGLGGSVTGELF
>TRBV6-5
ASSRGQPNTEAF
>TRBV4-3
ASSQDLSGRGYNEQF